This T cell receptor (beta chain) was sequenced in a study of molecular identifiers for immune sequencing clone quantification. This clonotype was seen only a few times. V dropped 3 bases and J dropped 5; count of bases not matched to a gene: 10. This CDR3 has 15 residues. MiXCR, run by TCRdb on the PCR reads, gives a single entry per CDR3 protein. This sample has 45,000 to 55,000 distinct CDR3 sequences, with around 34% found just once. This chain joins TRBV12-3 or TRBV12-4 and TRBJ2-7; 7 nucleotides agree with TRBD1. The TCR was taken from a human donor in good health. Some libraries in this study had Jurkat cell RNA spiked in. Sequences were obtained from naive CD8+ T cells from blood, with Jurkat cell RNA spiked in. Subset meaning: FACS-sorted CD8+CD4-CCR7+CD45RA+ naive T cells. DNA for the CDR3: TGTGCCAGCAGTTTTTGGGGATATACAGGGGACGAGCAGTACTTC. Translating gives CASSFWGYTGDEQYF.